The rows below give T cell receptor beta chains drawn from one sample of a study of T-cell memory formation after mild COVID-19. MiXCR, run by TCRdb on the 5' RACE reads, gives a single entry per CDR3 protein. The repertoire holds a few hundred thousand distinct CDR3 sequences, with around 15% as singletons. The source material was PBMCs or a T cell subset sorted from them (not recorded which). The receptors stem from a man aged 18 to 29 who had mild COVID-19 (a few samples of this study predate the infection). Cell type and time point are not known. CDR3s include the opening cysteine and the closing phenylalanine or tryptophan. A D gene is named only where the DNA matches it firmly. Size is stated for part of the rows, as once, few or many counts, or as a class when the clone is expanded.

clone_size d_call j_call v_call cdr3_nt cdr3_aa
many TRBD1 TRBJ2-7 TRBV7-9 TGTGCCAGCAGCGCCCGCGACAGGGTCTACGAGCAGTACTTC CASSARDRVYEQYF
many NA TRBJ2-7 TRBV7-6 TGTGCCAGCAGCTTAGATGAGGGGCTCGAGTACGAGCAGTACTTC CASSLDEGLEYEQYF
NA TRBD1 TRBJ1-3 TRBV7-2 TGTGCCAGCAGCCCACGACAGGGGAGGGTCAACACCATATATTTT CASSPRQGRVNTIYF
few NA TRBJ1-1 TRBV7-2 TGTGCCAGCAGCCCGGTATCACGAAGGAACACTGAAGCTTTCTTT CASSPVSRRNTEAFF
NA NA TRBJ1-4 TRBV4-3 TGCGCCAGCAGCCAAGATCTGGCGCAAAATGAAAAACTGTTTTTT CASSQDLAQNEKLFF
many TRBD1 TRBJ2-1 TRBV5-1 TGCGCCAGCGGAACCGGGACAGGGGGCAATGAGCAGTTCTTC CASGTGTGGNEQFF
NA NA TRBJ1-1 TRBV11-1 TGTGCCAGCAGCAATTTCAAGACCGTGAGGGACACTGAAGCTTTCTTT CASSNFKTVRDTEAFF
NA NA TRBJ2-3 TRBV27 TGTGCCAGCAGTTTTGGGCGGGCGCAGTATTTT CASSFGRAQYF
many TRBD2 TRBJ2-5 TRBV7-2 TGCGCCAGCAGCTTAGCGGGAGCGCAAGAGACCCAGTACTTC CASSLAGAQETQYF
few NA TRBJ2-7 TRBV12-3/TRBV12-4 TGTGCCAGCAGTTTAGGACTAGTCGAGCAGTACTTC CASSLGLVEQYF
NA NA TRBJ1-2 TRBV28 TGTGCCAGCACCCTTGGGGGTGATGGCTATGGCTACACCTTC CASTLGGDGYGYTF
NA NA TRBJ2-7 TRBV5-4 TGTGCCAGCAGATCTGGTCTGGGGTACTACGAGCAGTACTTC CASRSGLGYYEQYF
NA NA TRBJ2-5 TRBV24-1 TGTGCCACCAGTCCCCTAGCTGGGGAGACCCAGTACTTC CATSPLAGETQYF
few NA TRBJ1-4 TRBV29-1 TGCAGCGGCGGGATTTCAACTAATGAAAAACTGTTTTTT CSGGISTNEKLFF
NA NA TRBJ1-2 TRBV7-2 TGTGCCAGCAGCCCAAAGGTGGGGTCAGGCTACACCTTC CASSPKVGSGYTF
few NA TRBJ1-3 TRBV3-1 TGTGCCAGCAGCCTCCGGGGCGGGACGGGCTCTGGAAACACCATATATTTT CASSLRGGTGSGNTIYF
few NA TRBJ2-1 TRBV7-2 TGTGCCAGCAGCTTCCGGGCAGATAGCTCCTACAATGAGCAGTTCTTC CASSFRADSSYNEQFF
few NA TRBJ1-2 TRBV6-1 TGTGCCAGCATAGCAGGGACCACCTTGAACTATGGCTACACCTTC CASIAGTTLNYGYTF
NA TRBD1 TRBJ2-3 TRBV7-2 TGTGCCAGCAGCTTAGCAGGCAGGGGGAGCACAGATACGCAGTATTTT CASSLAGRGSTDTQYF
NA NA TRBJ2-4 TRBV29-1 TGCAGCGTAACCTCCGACAGCCAAAACATTCAGTACTTC CSVTSDSQNIQYF
few TRBD1 TRBJ2-7 TRBV12-3/TRBV12-4 TGTGCCAGCAGTTCACAGGGACAGGTAACCCCACCCGACGAGCAGTACTTC CASSSQGQVTPPDEQYF
NA TRBD2 TRBJ2-5 TRBV4-2 TGTGCCAGCAGCGTCACCGGGACTAGTGAGACCCAGTACTTC CASSVTGTSETQYF
NA NA TRBJ2-1 TRBV11-2 TGTGCCAGCAGCTTGTTTACAGGGCGGAATGAGCAGTTCTTC CASSLFTGRNEQFF
many TRBD1 TRBJ1-5 TRBV28 TGTGCCAGCAGCCTAGGACAGGGCGTCGGTCAGCCCCAGCATTTT CASSLGQGVGQPQHF
NA NA TRBJ1-1 TRBV18 TGTGCCAGCTCACCAGAGGGAACCCTCGAAAAGGTTGGTGAAGCTTTCTTT CASSPEGTLEKVGEAFF
few NA TRBJ1-1 TRBV7-2 TGTGCCAGCAGCTTAGTCTGGGGCGAAGAAGCTTTCTTT CASSLVWGEEAFF
few TRBD1 TRBJ1-2 TRBV27 TGTGCCAGCAGTTTTGGGGATCCGGGACAGAGCTATGGCTACACCTTC CASSFGDPGQSYGYTF
NA NA TRBJ2-2 TRBV4-1 TGCGCCAGCAGCCAAGATCTAAAAAAGGGGTGGGCCGGGGAGCTGTTTTTT CASSQDLKKGWAGELFF
NA NA TRBJ2-3 TRBV29-1 TGCAGCGTTGAAGCGGGGGTGGATACGCAGTATTTT CSVEAGVDTQYF
few TRBD1 TRBJ1-2 TRBV10-3 TGTGCCATCAGTAAGTCCTCGGGACAGGGGACCGGTAACTATGGCTACACCTTC CAISKSSGQGTGNYGYTF
many TRBD1 TRBJ1-4 TRBV6-5 TGTGCCAGCAGGCTCATCGACAGGGTTGATGAAAAACTGTTTTTT CASRLIDRVDEKLFF
NA TRBD1 TRBJ2-7 TRBV5-1 TGCGCCAGCAGCACGAGGGGACAGATCTACGAGCAGTACTTC CASSTRGQIYEQYF
few NA TRBJ1-6 TRBV4-2 TGTGCCAGCAGCCAAGGGGGGAGGGTTTATTCACCCCTCCACTTT CASSQGGRVYSPLHF
NA NA TRBJ1-1 TRBV3-1 TGTGCCAGCAGCCAAGATCAAGAGGCTGAAGCTTTCTTT CASSQDQEAEAFF
few NA TRBJ2-5 TRBV25-1 TGTGCCAGCAGTGAATTCGAGGGGCGTTGGGACCAAGAGACCCAGTACTTC CASSEFEGRWDQETQYF
NA TRBD1 TRBJ1-6 TRBV5-1 TGCGCCAGCAGCGGACAGGACAGTTCACCCCTCCACTTT CASSGQDSSPLHF
many TRBD1 TRBJ2-3 TRBV12-3/TRBV12-4 TGTGCCAGCAGGCCTAGACAGGGGCCCCGCACAGATACGCAGTATTTT CASRPRQGPRTDTQYF
NA NA TRBJ1-1 TRBV7-6 TGTGCCAGCAGCTCCAACCAGGGACTGGGGGGCACTGAAGCTTTCTTT CASSSNQGLGGTEAFF
NA NA TRBJ1-4 TRBV15 TGTGCCACCAGCAGAGACGCAACAGGGTCAACTAATGAAAAACTGTTTTTT CATSRDATGSTNEKLFF
NA NA TRBJ2-3 TRBV7-2 TGTGCCAGCAGCTTAAGACACGCAGATACGCAGTATTTT CASSLRHADTQYF
few TRBD1 TRBJ2-1 TRBV29-1 TGCAGCGTAAATACAGGGGTCGGGGAGCAGTTCTTC CSVNTGVGEQFF
few TRBD1 TRBJ1-1 TRBV20-1 TGCAGTGCCAAACAGGGGGCTTACACTGAAGCTTTCTTT CSAKQGAYTEAFF
few TRBD1 TRBJ2-2 TRBV6-5 TGTGCCAGCAGTGAGGACAGGGTTAACACCGGGGAGCTGTTTTTT CASSEDRVNTGELFF
NA TRBD1 TRBJ1-2 TRBV25-1 TGTGCCAGCAGGGGACAGAGTTATGGCTACACCTTC CASRGQSYGYTF
few NA TRBJ2-7 TRBV12-3/TRBV12-4 TGTGCCAGCAGCCCAGGGAAGCCCTACGAGCAGTACTTC CASSPGKPYEQYF
few NA TRBJ2-5 TRBV2 TGTGCCAGCAGTGAAGCGACCGAGACCCAGTACTTC CASSEATETQYF
NA NA TRBJ2-3 TRBV3-2 TGTGCCAGCAGCCAAGAAACTAGCGGGGACACAGATACGCAGTATTTT CASSQETSGDTDTQYF
NA TRBD1 TRBJ1-6 TRBV18 TGTGCCAGCTCCCCGGGACAGGGGGAAGGGACACCCCTCCACTTT CASSPGQGEGTPLHF
few TRBD1 TRBJ1-1 TRBV12-3/TRBV12-4 TGTGCCAGCAGTGTATACAGGGGAGGGGTCACTGAAGCTTTCTTT CASSVYRGGVTEAFF
few NA TRBJ2-1 TRBV20-1 TGCAGTGTTAATGAGCAGTTCTTC CSVNEQFF
few NA TRBJ2-2 TRBV7-2 TGTGCCAGCAGCTTAGGGTTAGGCGGGTCGAACACCGGGGAGCTGTTTTTT CASSLGLGGSNTGELFF
NA NA TRBJ2-1 TRBV12-3/TRBV12-4 TGTGCCAGCACCTCTAGGATAGAGCAGTTCTTC CASTSRIEQFF
few NA TRBJ2-3 TRBV5-4 TGTGCCAGCAGAGTACAGTCTAGCACAGATACGCAGTATTTT CASRVQSSTDTQYF
few TRBD1 TRBJ2-1 TRBV5-1 TGCGCCAGCAGCTTGGCCGGGGGACAGGGGATTAATGAGCAGTTCTTC CASSLAGGQGINEQFF
NA TRBD2 TRBJ2-1 TRBV4-1 TGCGCCAGCAGCCAGGGGGCCGGGACTAGCGCCTATGAGCAGTTCTTC CASSQGAGTSAYEQFF